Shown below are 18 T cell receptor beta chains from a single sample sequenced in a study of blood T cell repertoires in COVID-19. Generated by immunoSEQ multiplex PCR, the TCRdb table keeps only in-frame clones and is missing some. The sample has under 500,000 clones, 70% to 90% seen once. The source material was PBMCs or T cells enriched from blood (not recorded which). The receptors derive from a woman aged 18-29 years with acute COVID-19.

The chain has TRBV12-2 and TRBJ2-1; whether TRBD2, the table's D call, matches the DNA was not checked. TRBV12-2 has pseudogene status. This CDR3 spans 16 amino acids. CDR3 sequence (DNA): TGTGCAAGTCGCTGGCGACAGTCCCGGGGGGTACATGAGCAGTTCTTC. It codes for CASRWRQSRGVHEQFF.

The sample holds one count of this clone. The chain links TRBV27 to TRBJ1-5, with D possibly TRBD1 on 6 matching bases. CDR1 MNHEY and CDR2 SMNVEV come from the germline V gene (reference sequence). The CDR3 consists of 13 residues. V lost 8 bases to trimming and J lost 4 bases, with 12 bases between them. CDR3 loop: CASADRRNQPQHF. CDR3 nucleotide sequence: TGTGCCAGCGCCGACAGGAGGAATCAGCCCCAGCATTTT.

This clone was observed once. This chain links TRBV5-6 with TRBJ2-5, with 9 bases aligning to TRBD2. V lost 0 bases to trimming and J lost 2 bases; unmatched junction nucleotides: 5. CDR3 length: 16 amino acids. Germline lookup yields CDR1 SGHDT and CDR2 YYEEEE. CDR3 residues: CASSLEPSGVQETQYF. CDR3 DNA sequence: TGTGCCAGCAGCTTGGAGCCTAGCGGGGTTCAAGAGACCCAGTACTTC.

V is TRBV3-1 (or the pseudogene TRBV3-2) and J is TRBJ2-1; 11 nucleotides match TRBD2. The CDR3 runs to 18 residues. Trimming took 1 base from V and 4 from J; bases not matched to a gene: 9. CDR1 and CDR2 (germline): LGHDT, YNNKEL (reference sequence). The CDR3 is CASSQVVLASGRYNEQFF. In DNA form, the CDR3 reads TGTGCCAGCAGCCAAGTCGTTCTGGCTAGCGGGAGGTACAATGAGCAGTTCTTC.

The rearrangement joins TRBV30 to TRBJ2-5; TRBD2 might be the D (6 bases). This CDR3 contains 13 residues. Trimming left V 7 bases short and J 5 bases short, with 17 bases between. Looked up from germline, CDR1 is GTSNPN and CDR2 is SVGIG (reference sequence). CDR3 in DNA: TGTGCCTCGGAGGGAAGTGCGGGCGAGACCCAGTACTTC. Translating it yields CASEGSAGETQYF.

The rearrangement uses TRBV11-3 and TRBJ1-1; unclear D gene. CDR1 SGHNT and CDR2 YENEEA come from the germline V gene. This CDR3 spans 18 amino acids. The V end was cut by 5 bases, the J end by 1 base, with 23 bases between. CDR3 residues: CASSPKKVLCRRNTEAFF. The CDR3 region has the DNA TGTGCCAGCAGCCCCAAAAAGGTCTTATGCAGGCGGAACACTGAAGCTTTCTTT.

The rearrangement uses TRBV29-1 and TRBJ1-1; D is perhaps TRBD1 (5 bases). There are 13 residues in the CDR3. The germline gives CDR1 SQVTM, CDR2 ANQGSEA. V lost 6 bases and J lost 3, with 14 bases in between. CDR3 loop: CSVLDISHTEAFF. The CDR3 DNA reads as TGCAGCGTGCTGGACATTTCTCACACTGAAGCTTTCTTT.

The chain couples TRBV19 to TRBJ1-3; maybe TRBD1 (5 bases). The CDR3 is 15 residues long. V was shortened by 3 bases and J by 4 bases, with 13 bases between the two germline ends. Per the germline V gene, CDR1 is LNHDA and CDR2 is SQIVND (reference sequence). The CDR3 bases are TGTGCCAGTAGTATCGTCGGGGGATCAGGAAACACCATATATTTT. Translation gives CASSIVGGSGNTIYF.

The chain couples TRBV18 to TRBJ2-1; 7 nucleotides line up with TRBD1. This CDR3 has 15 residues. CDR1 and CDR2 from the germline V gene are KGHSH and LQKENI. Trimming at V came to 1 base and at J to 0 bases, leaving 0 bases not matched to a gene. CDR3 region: CASSPQGASYNEQFF. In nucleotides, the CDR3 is TGTGCCAGCTCACCACAGGGGGCCTCCTACAATGAGCAGTTCTTC.

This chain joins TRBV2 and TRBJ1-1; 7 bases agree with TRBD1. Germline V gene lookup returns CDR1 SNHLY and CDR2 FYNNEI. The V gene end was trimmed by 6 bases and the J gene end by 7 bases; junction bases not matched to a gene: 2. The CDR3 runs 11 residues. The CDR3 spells CASRNRGEAFF. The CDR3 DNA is TGTGCCAGCAGGAACAGGGGTGAAGCTTTCTTT. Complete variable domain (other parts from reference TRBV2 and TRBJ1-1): EPEVTQTPSHQVTQMGQEVILRCVPISNHLYFYWYRQILGQKVEFLVSFYNNEISEKSEIFDDQFSVERPDGSNFTLKIRSTKLEDSAMYFCASRNRGEAFFGQGTRLTVV.

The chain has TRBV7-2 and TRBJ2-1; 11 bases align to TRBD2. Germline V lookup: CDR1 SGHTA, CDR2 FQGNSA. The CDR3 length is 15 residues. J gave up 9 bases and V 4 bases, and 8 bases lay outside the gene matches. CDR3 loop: CASSSSGRPESEQFF. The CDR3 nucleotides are TGTGCCAGCAGCTCTAGCGGGAGGCCCGAGAGTGAGCAGTTCTTC.

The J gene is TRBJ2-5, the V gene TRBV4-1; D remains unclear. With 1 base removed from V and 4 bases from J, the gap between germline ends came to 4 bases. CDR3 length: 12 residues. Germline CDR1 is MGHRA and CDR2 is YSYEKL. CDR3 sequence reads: CASSQGGETQYF. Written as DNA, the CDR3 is TGCGCCAGCAGCCAAGGAGGAGAGACCCAGTACTTC.

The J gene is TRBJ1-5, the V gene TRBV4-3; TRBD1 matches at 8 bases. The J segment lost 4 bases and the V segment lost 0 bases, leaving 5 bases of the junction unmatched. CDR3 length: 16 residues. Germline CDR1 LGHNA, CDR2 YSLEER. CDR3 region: CASSQERTGLNQPQHF. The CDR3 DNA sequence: TGCGCCAGCAGCCAAGAACGGACAGGGTTGAATCAGCCCCAGCATTTT.

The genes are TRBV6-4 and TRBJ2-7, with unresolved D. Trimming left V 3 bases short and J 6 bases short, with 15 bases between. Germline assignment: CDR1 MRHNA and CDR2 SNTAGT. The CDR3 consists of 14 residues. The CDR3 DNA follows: TGTGCCAGCAGTGAGGCTCCGTTCTCCCTCGAGCAGTACTTC. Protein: CASSEAPFSLEQYF.

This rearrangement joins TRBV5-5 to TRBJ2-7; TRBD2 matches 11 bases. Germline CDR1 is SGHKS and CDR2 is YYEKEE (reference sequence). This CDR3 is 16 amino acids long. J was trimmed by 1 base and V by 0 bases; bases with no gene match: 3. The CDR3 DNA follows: TGTGCCAGCAGCTTGGAGGGACTAGCGGCATCCTACGAGCAGTACTTC. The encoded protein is CASSLEGLAASYEQYF.

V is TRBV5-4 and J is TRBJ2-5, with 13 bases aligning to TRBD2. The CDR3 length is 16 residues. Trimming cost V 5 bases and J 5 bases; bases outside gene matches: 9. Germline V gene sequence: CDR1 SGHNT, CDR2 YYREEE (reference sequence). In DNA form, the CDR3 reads TGTGCCAGCAGTCTACTAGCGGGGGGGCCGTCGGAGACCCAGTACTTC. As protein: CASSLLAGGPSETQYF.

CDR3 amino acids: CAISSGTNTDTQYF. CDR3 bases: TGTGCCATCAGCTCCGGGACTAACACAGATACGCAGTATTTT. This chain uses TRBV10-3 with TRBJ2-3, with 7 nucleotides matching TRBD2. The junction had 5 bases not matched to a gene; V was cut back by 6 bases and J by 2 bases. Germline V gene lookup returns CDR1 ENHRY and CDR2 SYGVKD. CDR3 length equals 14 residues.

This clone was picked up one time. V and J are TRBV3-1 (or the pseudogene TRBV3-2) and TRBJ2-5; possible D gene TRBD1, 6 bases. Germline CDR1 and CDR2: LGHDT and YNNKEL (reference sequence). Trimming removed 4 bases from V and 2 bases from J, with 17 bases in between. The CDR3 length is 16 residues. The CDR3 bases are TGTGCCAGCAGCCTGACAGGCTTCAGAGTTCAAGAGACCCAGTACTTC. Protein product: CASSLTGFRVQETQYF.